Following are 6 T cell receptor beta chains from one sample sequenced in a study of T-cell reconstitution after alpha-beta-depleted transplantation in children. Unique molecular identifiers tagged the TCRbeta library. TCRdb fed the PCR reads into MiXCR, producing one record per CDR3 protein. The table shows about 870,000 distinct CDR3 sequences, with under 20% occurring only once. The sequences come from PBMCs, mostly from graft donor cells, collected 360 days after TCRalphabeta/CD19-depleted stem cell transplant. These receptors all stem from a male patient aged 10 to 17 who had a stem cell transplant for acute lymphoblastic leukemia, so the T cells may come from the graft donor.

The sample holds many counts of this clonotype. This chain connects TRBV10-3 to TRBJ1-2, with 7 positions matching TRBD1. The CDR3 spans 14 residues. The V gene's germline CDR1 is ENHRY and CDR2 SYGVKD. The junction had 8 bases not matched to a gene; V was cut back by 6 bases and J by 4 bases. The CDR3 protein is CAISPQGSGYGYTF. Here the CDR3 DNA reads TGTGCCATCAGCCCACAGGGGAGCGGCTATGGCTACACCTTC.

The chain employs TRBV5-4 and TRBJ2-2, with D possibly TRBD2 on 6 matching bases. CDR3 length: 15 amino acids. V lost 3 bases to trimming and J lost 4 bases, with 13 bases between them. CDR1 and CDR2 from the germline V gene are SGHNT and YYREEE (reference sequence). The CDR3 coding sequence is TGTGCCAGCAGCTGGACCGGGACTGTCACCGGGGAGCTGTTTTTT. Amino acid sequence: CASSWTGTVTGELFF.

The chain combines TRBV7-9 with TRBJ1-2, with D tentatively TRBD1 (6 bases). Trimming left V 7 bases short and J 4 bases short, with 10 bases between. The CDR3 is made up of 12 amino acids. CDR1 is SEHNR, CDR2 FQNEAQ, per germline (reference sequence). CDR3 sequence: CASTGQPYGYTF. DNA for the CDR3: TGTGCCAGCACCGGACAGCCCTATGGCTACACCTTC. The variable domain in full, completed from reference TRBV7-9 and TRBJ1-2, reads DTGVSQNPRHKITKRGQNVTFRCDPISEHNRLYWYRQTLGQGPEFLTYFQNEAQLEKSRLLSDRFSAERPKGSFSTLEIQRTEQGDSAMYLCASTGQPYGYTFGSGTRLTVV.

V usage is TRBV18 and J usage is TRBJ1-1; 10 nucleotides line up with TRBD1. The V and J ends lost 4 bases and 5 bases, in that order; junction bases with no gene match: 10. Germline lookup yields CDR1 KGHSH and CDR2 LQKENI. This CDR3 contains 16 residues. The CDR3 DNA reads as TGTGCCAGCTCACTTGGGAGACAGGGGGCCTGGACTGAAGCTTTCTTT. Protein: CASSLGRQGAWTEAFF. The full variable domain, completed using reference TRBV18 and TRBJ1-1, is NAGVMQNPRHLVRRRGQEARLRCSPMKGHSHVYWYRQLPEEGLKFMVYLQKENIIDESGMPKERFSAEFPKEGPSILRIQQVVRGDSAAYFCASSLGRQGAWTEAFFGQGTRLTVV.

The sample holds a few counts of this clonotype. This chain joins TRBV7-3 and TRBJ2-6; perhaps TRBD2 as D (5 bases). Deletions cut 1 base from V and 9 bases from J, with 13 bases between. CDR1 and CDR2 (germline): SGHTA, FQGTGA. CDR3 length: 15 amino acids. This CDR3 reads CASSLRGSGINVLTF. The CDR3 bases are TGTGCCAGCAGCTTAAGAGGGTCCGGGATCAACGTCCTGACTTTC.

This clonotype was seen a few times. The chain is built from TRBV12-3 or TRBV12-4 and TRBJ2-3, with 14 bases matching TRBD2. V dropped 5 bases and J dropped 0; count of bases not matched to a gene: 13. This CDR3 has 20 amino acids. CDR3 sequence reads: CASSTRLAGGAPTSTDTQYF. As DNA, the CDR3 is TGTGCCAGCAGTACCCGACTAGCGGGAGGGGCTCCTACTAGCACAGATACGCAGTATTTT.